The 10 T cell receptor beta chains in this list originate from one sample, sequenced in a study of monozygotic twins with inflammatory bowel disease. TCRdb reprocessed the 5' RACE reads, keeping one entry per CDR3 protein, no DNA. This table holds about 300,000 distinct CDR3 sequences. Sequencing was done on a sample of blood. These receptors originate from a human donor with ulcerative colitis or Crohn's disease, or a healthy co-twin of an affected twin (not recorded which).

The chain uses TRBV14 and TRBJ2-2. The CDR3 covers 12 residues. Germline V gene data show CDR1 as SGHDN and CDR2 as FVKESK. The CDR3: CASRPNTGELFF.

The chain joins TRBV7-2 to TRBJ2-1; the TCRdb D gene call, TRBD1, has no DNA to confirm it. Germline V lookup: CDR1 SGHTA, CDR2 FQGNSA. CDR3 size: 12 residues. CDR3 sequence reads: CASSLRGTPPFF.

V usage is TRBV12-3 or TRBV12-4 and J usage is TRBJ2-1; TCRdb's D gene call, TRBD2, goes unchecked for lack of DNA. The CDR3 sequence is 15 residues long. This chain's CDR3 is CASSPSGSFYNEQFF.

The chain joins TRBV6-2 or TRBV6-3 to TRBJ2-7; TCRdb's D gene call, TRBD1, goes unchecked for lack of DNA. Germline V CDR1 and CDR2: MNHEY, SVGEGT. The CDR3 has 14 amino acids. The CDR3 here is CASSRNRGLDEQYF.

The chain has TRBV2 and TRBJ1-5; TCRdb outputs TRBD1, but without DNA this stays unchecked. CDR1 and CDR2 (germline): SNHLY, FYNNEI. This CDR3 spans 15 amino acids. The CDR3 reads CASKRRDQSNQPQHF.

The V gene is TRBV27, the J gene TRBJ2-7. The CDR3 extends over 11 amino acids. CDR1 and CDR2 from the germline V gene are MNHEY and SMNVEV (reference sequence). The CDR3 sequence: CASSSWDEQYF.

V gene TRBV28 combines with J gene TRBJ1-2; TCRdb returns TRBD1, unconfirmable since there is no DNA. The CDR3 has 16 residues. The germline gives CDR1 MDHEN, CDR2 SYDVKM. The CDR3 sequence is CASSLPTGTARRGYTF.

The chain uses TRBV10-3 and TRBJ2-3; TCRdb's assignment of TRBD2 cannot be checked, as there is no DNA. Germline V lookup: CDR1 ENHRY, CDR2 SYGVKD. This CDR3 comprises 14 residues. The CDR3 spells CAISDLAGKDTQYF.

This chain connects TRBV6-1 to TRBJ2-1; TCRdb lists TRBD1, though no DNA is available to test this call. Germline CDR1 is MNHNS and CDR2 is SASEGT. This CDR3 comprises 15 residues. This CDR3 is CASSEAGQGHNEQFF.

The chain carries TRBV5-1 and TRBJ2-7; TCRdb gives TRBD1 as the D gene, but with no DNA this cannot be confirmed. This CDR3 region has 13 residues. CDR1 is SGHRS and CDR2 is YFSETQ in the germline V gene. The CDR3 sequence is CASAPGQGYEQYF.